This entry lists 27 T cell receptor beta chains sequenced from one sample in a study of CD8 T cells in Susac syndrome (dated by TCRdb to the late 2010s). The library was built by means of the immunoSEQ multiplex PCR assay. RNA was extracted using the RNeasy kit, and roughly 0.45 to 1 microgram was reverse transcribed with random hexamers. The raw public data were reprocessed by TCRdb itself: fastp quality trimming at Q25, MiXCR clonotype calling, in-frame beta chains only. Rows with a matching CDR3 protein are joined into one entry that keeps the most common DNA and genes. Present in this sample are 150,000 to 200,000 distinct CDR3 sequences, over 75% of which were seen just once. The ten largest clones take up about 0.09% of the sample. Material for sequencing was CD4+ T cells from PBMCs. The receptor source for this set is a human donor with Susac syndrome.

The rearrangement uses TRBV15 and TRBJ2-7; TRBD1 might be the D (6 bases). Trimming took 0 bases from V and 10 from J, leaving 10 bases between them. The length of the CDR3 is 12 residues. CDR1 and CDR2 from the germline V gene are LNHNV and YYDKDF (reference sequence). The chain's CDR3 is CATSRDRTAQYF. CDR3 bases: TGTGCCACCAGCAGAGATCGGACAGCTCAGTACTTC.

This chain joins TRBV7-9 and TRBJ1-1; 7 positions agree with TRBD1. The V and J ends lost 7 bases and 1 base, in that order; junction bases with no gene match: 6. This CDR3 has 14 amino acids. Germline-derived CDR1 and CDR2 are SEHNR and FQNEAQ (reference sequence). CDR3 in amino acids: CASIPRDRNTEAFF. The CDR3 region has the DNA TGTGCCAGCATCCCCCGGGACAGGAACACTGAAGCTTTCTTT.

This clonotype was seen once. The chain is built from TRBV27 and TRBJ2-7, with TRBD2 identical over 14 bases. In germline, CDR1 is MNHEY, CDR2 SMNVEV (reference sequence). The CDR3 covers 14 residues. V lost 6 bases and J lost 6; bases outside the gene matches: 4. The DNA of the CDR3 is TGTGCCAGCAGATGGACTAGCGGGAGGTTCGAGCAGTACTTC. It codes for CASRWTSGRFEQYF.

This chain connects TRBV20-1 to TRBJ2-1, with TRBD2 identical over 7 bases. Germline CDR1 reads DFQATT; CDR2 reads SNEGSKA (reference sequence). The CDR3 totals 16 residues. The ends lost 3 bases at V and 0 bases at J; junction bases unmatched: 8. The CDR3 DNA sequence: TGCAGTGCTAGTGGGCGAGCGGGGAGCTCCTACAATGAGCAGTTCTTC. Residues: CSASGRAGSSYNEQFF.

This clonotype was observed a single time. The chain uses TRBV3-1 and TRBJ1-3; D is unresolved. Germline V gives CDR1 LGHDT, CDR2 YNNKEL (reference sequence). The V end lost 5 bases, the J end lost 3 bases, and 14 bases lay between the germline ends. CDR3 length: 15 residues. CDR3 amino acids: CASSAAGLGGNTIYF. The CDR3 DNA reads as TGTGCCAGCAGCGCCGCGGGTCTAGGTGGAAACACCATATATTTT.

The chain links TRBV6-1 to TRBJ1-1; 10 nucleotides agree with TRBD1. In germline, CDR1 is MNHNS, CDR2 SASEGT. V was clipped by 6 bases and J by 10 bases; unmatched bases: 8. The CDR3 extends over 13 amino acids. The CDR3 DNA reads TGTGCCAGCAGCGTGGACAGGGGGGAAAGAGCTTTCTTT. Its protein product is CASSVDRGERAFF.

The chain links TRBV10-3 to TRBJ2-5; D is tentatively TRBD1 or TRBD2 (6 bases each). CDR1 is ENHRY and CDR2 is SYGVKD in the germline V gene. Trimming pared 11 bases from V and 5 bases from J, leaving 12 bases between. This CDR3 is 11 amino acids long. CDR3 in amino acids: CAARGGETQYF. In DNA form, the CDR3 reads TGTGCCGCCAGGGGAGGCGAGACCCAGTACTTC.

The chain employs TRBV6-6 and TRBJ1-5; the D gene is possibly TRBD1 (6 bases). Germline V gives CDR1 MNHNY, CDR2 SVGAGI (reference sequence). Trimming stripped 7 bases from V and 4 bases from J, with 14 bases between. This CDR3 is built from 14 residues. The chain's CDR3 is CASTELGGNQPQHF. CDR3 bases: TGTGCCAGCACAGAACTAGGGGGTAATCAGCCCCAGCATTTT.

The chain uses TRBV5-4 and TRBJ2-3; TRBD2 matches at 9 bases. V gave up 3 bases and J gave up 4 bases; unmatched junction bases: 3. Germline V lookup: CDR1 SGHNT, CDR2 YYREEE (reference sequence). The CDR3 totals 14 residues. The CDR3 DNA reads as TGTGCCAGCAGCTATAGCGGGAGCTCAGATACGCAGTATTTT. Protein: CASSYSGSSDTQYF. Looking up the rest from reference TRBV5-4 and TRBJ2-3 gives the full variable domain: ETGVTQSPTHLIKTRGQQVTLRCSSQSGHNTVSWYQQALGQGPQFIFQYYREEENGRGNFPPRFSGLQFPNYSSELNVNALELDDSALYLCASSYSGSSDTQYFGPGTRLTVL.

This chain uses TRBV20-1 with TRBJ1-2; 12 bases agree with TRBD1. This CDR3 has 13 residues. CDR1 and CDR2 (germline): DFQATT, SNEGSKA (reference sequence). V lost 4 bases and J lost 8; bases outside the gene matches: 5. The CDR3 loop reads CSATGTGGRGYTF. CDR3 in DNA: TGCAGTGCTACCGGGACAGGGGGCAGGGGCTACACCTTC.

The J gene is TRBJ2-7, the V gene TRBV6-5; the match to TRBD2 covers 8 bases. Trimming at V came to 2 bases and at J to 4 bases, leaving 13 bases not matched to a gene. The CDR3 covers 17 residues. Per germline, CDR1 MNHEY and CDR2 SVGAGI. CDR3 sequence reads: CASSYRPTGRALYEQYF. CDR3 DNA: TGTGCCAGCAGTTACCGGCCCACCGGGAGGGCCCTGTACGAGCAGTACTTC.

V is TRBV9 and J is TRBJ2-1, with D possibly matching TRBD1 (5 bases). This CDR3 comprises 13 residues. V lost 0 bases and J lost 10, with 11 bases in between. Per germline, CDR1 SGDLS and CDR2 YYNGEE. The CDR3 DNA is TGTGCCAGCAGCGTAGAGCAGGGTGGAGAGCAGTTCTTC. Protein sequence: CASSVEQGGEQFF. Filled out from reference TRBV9 and TRBJ2-1, the complete variable domain reads DSGVTQTPKHLITATGQRVTLRCSPRSGDLSVYWYQQSLDQGLQFLIQYYNGEERAKGNILERFSAQQFPDLHSELNLSSLELGDSALYFCASSVEQGGEQFFGPGTRLTVL.

The V call is TRBV7-9, the J call TRBJ2-3, with 8 bases fitting TRBD2. The length of the CDR3 is 15 residues. V trimming: 1 base; J trimming: 3 bases; junction bases outside the gene matches: 3. Germline-derived CDR1 and CDR2 are SEHNR and FQNEAQ (reference sequence). The CDR3 region has the DNA TGTGCCAGCAGCTTAGGCGGGAGGTGGACAGATACGCAGTATTTT. Its translation: CASSLGGRWTDTQYF.

The rearrangement joins TRBV3-1 to TRBJ2-1; 9 bases line up with TRBD2. Germline CDR1 LGHDT, CDR2 YNNKEL (reference sequence). This CDR3 comprises 15 residues. After removal of 5 bases from V and 2 bases from J, the junction contained 4 bases not matched to a gene. The CDR3 sequence is CASSAGGPAYNEQFF. DNA for the CDR3: TGTGCCAGCAGCGCGGGGGGGCCCGCCTACAATGAGCAGTTCTTC.

The rearrangement joins TRBV7-9 to TRBJ1-3; possibly TRBD1 for D (6 bases). The CDR3 extends over 15 amino acids. V was trimmed by 3 bases and J by 0 bases, leaving 9 bases between them. Germline-derived CDR1 and CDR2 are SEHNR and FQNEAQ (reference sequence). In DNA, the CDR3 is TGTGCCAGCAGCTTTATGACAGGCTCTGGAAACACCATATATTTT. Residues: CASSFMTGSGNTIYF. The full variable domain, rest sourced from reference TRBV7-9 and TRBJ1-3, is DTGVSQNPRHKITKRGQNVTFRCDPISEHNRLYWYRQTLGQGPEFLTYFQNEAQLEKSRLLSDRFSAERPKGSFSTLEIQRTEQGDSAMYLCASSFMTGSGNTIYFGEGSWLTVV.

This sequence joins TRBV6-5 and TRBJ1-1; D possibly corresponds to TRBD1 (5 bases). Germline loops: CDR1 MNHEY, CDR2 SVGAGI. Trimming left V 8 bases short and J 6 bases short, with 10 bases between. This CDR3 comprises 11 residues. In DNA form, the CDR3 reads TGTGCCAGCTGGGGGAGGGCTGAAGCTTTCTTT. Protein: CASWGRAEAFF.

The J gene is TRBJ2-3, the V gene TRBV3-1; D is perhaps TRBD2 (6 bases). With 3 bases removed from V and 5 bases from J, the gap between germline ends came to 12 bases. The CDR3 totals 14 residues. In germline, CDR1 is LGHDT, CDR2 YNNKEL (reference sequence). The CDR3 here is CASSHFAGKDTQYF. The CDR3, as DNA: TGTGCCAGCAGCCATTTTGCGGGAAAAGATACGCAGTATTTT.

This sequence joins TRBV27 and TRBJ2-1; 11 bases line up with TRBD2. J gave up 6 bases and V 4 bases, and 8 bases lay outside the gene matches. The CDR3 consists of 16 residues. Germline CDR1 MNHEY, CDR2 SMNVEV (reference sequence). DNA for the CDR3: TGTGCCAGCAGTTCCTCACGCCTAGCGGGGGGCAATGAGCAGTTCTTC. It is translated as CASSSSRLAGGNEQFF.

This clonotype has just one count. The J gene is TRBJ2-1, the V gene TRBV4-1; D gene uncertain. V was cut by 1 base and J by 2 bases, with 12 bases left in between. The CDR3 runs 16 residues. Germline lookup yields CDR1 MGHRA and CDR2 YSYEKL. CDR3 loop: CASSQGAQLTYNEQFF. For the CDR3, the DNA is TGCGCCAGCAGCCAAGGGGCTCAGCTGACCTACAATGAGCAGTTCTTC.

The V and J genes are TRBV5-4 and TRBJ2-1; 10 bases match TRBD2. The CDR3 is 16 residues long. Germline CDR1 reads SGHNT; CDR2 reads YYREEE (reference sequence). J gave up 7 bases and V 4 bases, and 11 bases lay outside the gene matches. The CDR3: CASSPSSGLAANEQFF. The CDR3 DNA follows: TGTGCCAGCAGCCCCTCGTCCGGACTAGCGGCAAATGAGCAGTTCTTC. Combining the CDR3 with reference TRBV5-4 and TRBJ2-1 gives the whole variable domain ETGVTQSPTHLIKTRGQQVTLRCSSQSGHNTVSWYQQALGQGPQFIFQYYREEENGRGNFPPRFSGLQFPNYSSELNVNALELDDSALYLCASSPSSGLAANEQFFGPGTRLTVL.

The chain combines TRBV9 with TRBJ2-7; no clear D. Trimming removed 0 bases from V and 0 bases from J, with 16 bases in between. Germline-derived CDR1 and CDR2 are SGDLS and YYNGEE. The CDR3 extends over 17 amino acids. The CDR3 sequence is CASSVGLGVPSSYEQYF. CDR3 bases: TGTGCCAGCAGCGTAGGGCTTGGGGTCCCGAGCTCCTACGAGCAGTACTTC.

The chain links TRBV9 to TRBJ2-5; 14 bases line up with TRBD2. This CDR3 has 17 residues. V was clipped by 0 bases and J by 2 bases; unmatched bases: 3. In germline, CDR1 is SGDLS, CDR2 YYNGEE. As DNA, the CDR3 is TGTGCCAGCAGCGTAGGACTAGCGGGGGGGGATCAAGAGACCCAGTACTTC. It translates to CASSVGLAGGDQETQYF.

The chain is built from TRBV28 and TRBJ1-1; D is perhaps TRBD1 (5 bases). Trimming shortened V by 7 bases and J by 3 bases, and 12 bases separated the two germline ends. CDR1 is MDHEN and CDR2 is SYDVKM in the germline V gene. The CDR3 length is 13 residues. The CDR3 region is CASIAPGDTEAFF. The CDR3 DNA reads TGTGCCAGCATCGCCCCGGGGGACACTGAAGCTTTCTTT.

The CDR3 region is CASSLYASSNQPQHF. The CDR3 DNA follows: TGTGCCAGCAGCTTGTATGCGAGTAGCAATCAGCCCCAGCATTTT. The J gene is TRBJ1-5, the V gene TRBV5-6; D uncertain. The CDR3 has 15 amino acids. The V gene's germline CDR1 is SGHDT and CDR2 YYEEEE. Trimming shortened V by 1 base and J by 0 bases, and 8 bases separated the two germline ends.

V usage is TRBV3-1 and J usage is TRBJ2-5, with 11 positions matching TRBD1. Germline V lookup: CDR1 LGHDT, CDR2 YNNKEL (reference sequence). V lost 4 bases and J lost 5; bases outside the gene matches: 9. The CDR3 runs 16 residues. The CDR3 spells CASSPRTGGVWETQYF. For the CDR3, the DNA is TGTGCCAGCAGCCCAAGGACAGGGGGCGTTTGGGAGACCCAGTACTTC.

This clonotype was seen once. The CDR3 spells CASSLEGLAATGAQFF. The CDR3 DNA is TGTGCCAGCAGCTTAGAAGGACTAGCGGCAACCGGGGCGCAGTTCTTC. This chain connects TRBV11-2 to TRBJ2-1; 10 nucleotides match TRBD2. The CDR3 spans 16 residues. Germline V gene data show CDR1 as SGHAT and CDR2 as FQNNGV. The ends lost 0 bases at V and 12 bases at J; junction bases unmatched: 11.

This sequence joins TRBV12-3 or TRBV12-4 and TRBJ2-2; 16 nucleotides match TRBD2. V dropped 7 bases and J dropped 1; count of bases not matched to a gene: 9. The CDR3 runs to 19 residues. The CDR3 bases are TGTGCCAGCATTCCCTGGGGACTAGCGGGGGGGCTGAACACCGGGGAGCTGTTTTTT. As protein: CASIPWGLAGGLNTGELFF.